This TCR beta chain was obtained from a study of T-cell memory formation after mild COVID-19. At the level of the study: Largely donor-specific TCR clusters were found.

Each CDR3 protein gets one entry after TCRdb re-called the 5' RACE reads with MiXCR. The table records 80,000 to 95,000 distinct CDR3 sequences, 20% to 30% of them present only once. General study findings and limits: There were some responding clones in pre-infection memory, which suggested that cross-reactive memory had joined. Clones which contracted sat mainly in CM and EM if CD4+, and in EMRA if CD8+. A second wave expanding day 15 to 37 was CD4+-biased; contracting clones were balanced.

The CDR3 spans 14 residues. With 8 bases removed from V and 3 bases from J, the gap between germline ends came to 17 bases. This clonotype occurred a few times. As yet, its antigen is unknown. This receptor was identified in a man younger than 30 who had mild COVID-19 (a few samples of this study predate the infection). Cell type and time point are not known. This chain links TRBV12-3 or TRBV12-4 with TRBJ2-7; D call uncertain. The material sequenced was PBMCs or a T cell subset sorted from them (not recorded which). The CDR3 DNA reads as TGTGCCAGCTCGTCAGGCCCGGGTATCTACGAGCAGTACTTC. Amino acid sequence: CASSSGPGIYEQYF.